The clone carrying this T cell receptor beta chain was seen more than once but under ten times. Its specificity is unknown. These data belong to a study of cytomegalovirus exposure and HLA in healthy donors. General study findings and limits: Earlier findings revealed that most TCR beta V segments proved productive either about 87% or about 30% of the time. Confirmation was obtained in vitro that a few CMV-associated chains are specific for CMV antigens. The study reported that TCR beta sequences accurately predicted HLA-A and HLA-B alleles in most subjects. Later work found most CMV-associated TCR beta chains apparently HLA-restricted.

PCR primers comprised 60 Vbeta and 13 Jbeta primers. Method: immunoSEQ multiplex PCR; TCRdb's copy keeps in-frame clones and lacks some. The sample contains about 98,000 clones, 75% to 85% of which appear only once. The receptor comes from a man between 18 and 35 years old in good health and CMV-seropositive. Input material: PBMCs.

The CDR3 reads CASSERLAGSKGTQYF. CDR3 bases: TGTGCCAGCAGTGAAAGGCTAGCGGGTTCAAAAGGGACCCAGTACTTC. V and J are TRBV2 and TRBJ2-5, with 8 bases aligning to TRBD2. The CDR3 loop spans 16 amino acids. Losses at the gene ends were 2 bases for V and 7 bases for J; bases not matched to a gene: 12. Germline CDR1 SNHLY, CDR2 FYNNEI. Drawing the rest from reference TRBV2 and TRBJ2-5, the complete variable domain is EPEVTQTPSHQVTQMGQEVILRCVPISNHLYFYWYRQILGQKVEFLVSFYNNEISEKSEIFDDQFSVERPDGSNFTLKIRSTKLEDSAMYFCASSERLAGSKGTQYFGPGTRLLVL.